The present T cell receptor beta chain was sequenced within a study of blood T cell repertoires in COVID-19. Study-level background: Specimens from acute and convalescent COVID-19 originated in the United States, Italy and Spain. In each case, the material was cDNA or gDNA derived from T cells, B-cell-depleted T cells, or PBMCs.

V was shortened by 7 bases and J by 3 bases, with 13 bases between the two germline ends. The CDR3 spans 13 residues. Germline CDR1 and CDR2: LNHDA and SQIVND (reference sequence). Study processing details: Reference gene primer amplification gave estimated nucleated cell counts. TCRdb's copy holds only in-frame clones and misses some; the assay was immunoSEQ multiplex PCR. V and J calls and clone size are those listed in that table; D and trimming were worked out from the DNA. The data contain 50,000 to 60,000 clones, about nine tenths of them singletons. This sequence was found in a man between 60 and 75 years old with active COVID-19. The sequencing sample was made of peripheral blood. The chain uses TRBV19 and TRBJ2-7, with D unresolved. The CDR3 spells CASNLGRDYEQYF. Written as DNA, the CDR3 is TGTGCCAGTAACTTGGGCCGAGACTACGAGCAGTACTTC.